Below, 5 T cell receptor beta chains from the same sample are listed, as sequenced in a study of human T cells and chemical hapten exposure (dated by TCRdb to the early 2020s). The label giving this sample's time point can be read as: patch test 2, 6 weeks after DPC sensitization. The treatment or condition label of this sample denotes: therapeutic diphenylcyclopropenone sensitization with weekly scalp DPC. Libraries were built with RACE. For sequencing, a NextSeq 500 was employed. TCRdb cleaned the public reads at Q25 with fastp, built clones with MiXCR and kept in-frame beta chains. Here each entry gathers all rows of one CDR3 protein and keeps the most common genes and DNA. Here the sample has about 40,000 distinct CDR3 sequences; about 9.8% occur a single time. The ten largest clones represent 14% to 15% of the sample. The sequences come from whole blood, collected in connection with sensitization to the hapten diphenylcyclopropenone (DPC). The receptors here all came from a woman between 40 and 50 years old with alopecia areata. Some clones in this sample may be carry-over from other donors' samples.

This clonotype has only a few counts. The CDR3 DNA reads TGTGCCAGCAGCTTAAGAGGGGGCGGAGAGACCCAGTACTTC. It yields the protein CASSLRGGGETQYF. The chain combines TRBV7-9 with TRBJ2-5; the match to TRBD1 covers 7 bases. Germline V gives CDR1 SEHNR, CDR2 FQNEAQ (reference sequence). The V and J ends lost 2 bases and 4 bases, in that order; junction bases with no gene match: 4. This CDR3 contains 14 residues.

This clonotype was detected ten times or more. The chain uses TRBV7-2 and TRBJ1-1; D call uncertain. With 0 bases removed from V and 11 bases from J, the gap between germline ends came to 10 bases. CDR1 SGHTA and CDR2 FQGNSA come from the germline V gene. This CDR3 spans 12 amino acids. CDR3 residues: CASSLATVRAFF. DNA of the CDR3: TGTGCCAGCAGCTTAGCCACAGTCAGGGCTTTCTTT.

This clonotype was counted only a few times. The V and J genes are TRBV4-1 and TRBJ1-2, with 7 bases identical to TRBD1. The CDR3 is made up of 15 amino acids. Looked up from germline, CDR1 is MGHRA and CDR2 is YSYEKL. With 1 base clipped from V and 6 bases from J, the junction kept 8 bases outside the gene matches. As DNA, the CDR3 is TGCGCCAGCAGCCAAGGGACAGGTGATTTGAATGGCTACACCTTC. It encodes CASSQGTGDLNGYTF.

In its sample, this clonotype was seen many times. This chain connects TRBV5-1 to TRBJ1-6, with D hard to call. The CDR3 is 17 residues long. Between the trimmed V and J ends, which lost 3 bases and 14 bases, there was a span of 27 bases. Germline CDR1 SGHRS, CDR2 YFSETQ. The CDR3 DNA reads as TGCGCCAGCAGCTCTTCGGGTGCAGCTCGACCAACCCGCACCCTCCACTTT. Amino acid sequence: CASSSSGAARPTRTLHF. The full variable domain, with the rest looked up from reference TRBV5-1 and TRBJ1-6, is KAGVTQTPRYLIKTRGQQVTLSCSPISGHRSVSWYQQTPGQGLQFLFEYFSETQRNKGNFPGRFSGRQFSNSRSEMNVSTLELGDSALYLCASSSSGAARPTRTLHFGNGTRLTVT.

This clonotype was counted ten times or more. The V call is TRBV7-9, the J call TRBJ2-3, with 8 bases fitting TRBD2. The CDR3 length is 14 residues. V trimming: 5 bases; J trimming: 1 base; junction bases outside the gene matches: 2. The V gene's germline CDR1 is SEHNR and CDR2 FQNEAQ (reference sequence). CDR3 sequence reads: CASSKAGGTDTQYF. For the CDR3, the DNA is TGTGCCAGCAGCAAAGCGGGGGGCACAGATACGCAGTATTTT. Looking up the rest from reference TRBV7-9 and TRBJ2-3 gives the full variable domain: DTGVSQNPRHKITKRGQNVTFRCDPISEHNRLYWYRQTLGQGPEFLTYFQNEAQLEKSRLLSDRFSAERPKGSFSTLEIQRTEQGDSAMYLCASSKAGGTDTQYFGPGTRLTVL.